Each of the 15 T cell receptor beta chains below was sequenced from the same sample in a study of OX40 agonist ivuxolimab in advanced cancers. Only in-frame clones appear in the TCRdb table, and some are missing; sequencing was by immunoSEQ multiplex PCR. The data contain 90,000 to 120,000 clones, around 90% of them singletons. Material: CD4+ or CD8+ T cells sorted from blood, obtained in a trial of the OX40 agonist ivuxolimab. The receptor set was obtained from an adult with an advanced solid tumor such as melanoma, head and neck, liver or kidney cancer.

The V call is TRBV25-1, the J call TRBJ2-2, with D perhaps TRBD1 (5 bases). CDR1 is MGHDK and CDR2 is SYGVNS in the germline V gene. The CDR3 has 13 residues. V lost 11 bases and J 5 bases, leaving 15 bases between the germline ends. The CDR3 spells CASTTVNTGELFF. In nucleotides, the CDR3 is TGTGCCTCGACGACAGTAAATACCGGGGAGCTGTTTTTT.

The CDR3 coding sequence is TGTGCCAGCAGTAGGAGGGGTTCTCAAGAGACCCAGTACTTC. It is translated as CASSRRGSQETQYF. The chain uses TRBV9 and TRBJ2-5, with D perhaps matching TRBD2 (6 bases). The germline CDR1 and CDR2 sequences are SGDLS and YYNGEE. The V end lost 5 bases, the J end lost 2 bases, and 13 bases lay between the germline ends. The CDR3 has 14 residues.

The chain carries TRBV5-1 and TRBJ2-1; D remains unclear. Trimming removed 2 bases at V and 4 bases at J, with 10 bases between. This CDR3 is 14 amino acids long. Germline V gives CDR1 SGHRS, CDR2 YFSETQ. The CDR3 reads CASSFGRLYNEQFF. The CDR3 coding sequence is TGCGCCAGCAGCTTTGGCAGGCTGTACAATGAGCAGTTCTTC. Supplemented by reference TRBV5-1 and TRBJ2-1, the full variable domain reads KAGVTQTPRYLIKTRGQQVTLSCSPISGHRSVSWYQQTPGQGLQFLFEYFSETQRNKGNFPGRFSGRQFSNSRSEMNVSTLELGDSALYLCASSFGRLYNEQFFGPGTRLTVL.

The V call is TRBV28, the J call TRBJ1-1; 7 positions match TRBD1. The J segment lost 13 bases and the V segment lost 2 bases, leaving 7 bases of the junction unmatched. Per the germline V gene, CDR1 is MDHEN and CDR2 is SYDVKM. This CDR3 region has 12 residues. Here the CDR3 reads CASSLSDRDDFF. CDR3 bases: TGTGCCAGCAGTTTAAGCGACAGGGATGATTTCTTT.

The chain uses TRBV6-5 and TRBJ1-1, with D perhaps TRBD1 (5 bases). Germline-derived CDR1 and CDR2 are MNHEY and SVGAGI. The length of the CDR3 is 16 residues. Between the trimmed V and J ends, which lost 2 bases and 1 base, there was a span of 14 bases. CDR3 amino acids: CASSYNGPGTNTEAFF. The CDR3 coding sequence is TGTGCCAGCAGTTACAACGGACCAGGGACGAACACTGAAGCTTTCTTT.

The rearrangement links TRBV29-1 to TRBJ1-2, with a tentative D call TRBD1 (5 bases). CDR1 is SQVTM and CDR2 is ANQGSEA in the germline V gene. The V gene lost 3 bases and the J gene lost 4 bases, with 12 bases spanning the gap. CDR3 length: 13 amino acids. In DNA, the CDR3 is TGCAGCGTTGATGTCCGGACACCCTATGGCTACACCTTC. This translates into CSVDVRTPYGYTF.

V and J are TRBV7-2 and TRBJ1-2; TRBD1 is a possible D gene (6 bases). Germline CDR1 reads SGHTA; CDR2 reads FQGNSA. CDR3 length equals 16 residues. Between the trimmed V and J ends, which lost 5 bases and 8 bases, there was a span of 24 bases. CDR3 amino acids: CASSPPSGGLRGGYTF. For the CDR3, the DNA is TGTGCCAGCAGCCCCCCTAGCGGGGGGCTTAGGGGAGGCTACACCTTC.

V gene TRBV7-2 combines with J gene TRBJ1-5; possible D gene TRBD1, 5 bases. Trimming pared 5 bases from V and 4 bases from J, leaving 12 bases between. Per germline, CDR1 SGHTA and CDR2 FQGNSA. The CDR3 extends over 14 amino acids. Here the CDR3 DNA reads TGTGCCAGCAGCCTATCGGGACGGAATCAGCCCCAGCATTTT. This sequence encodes CASSLSGRNQPQHF.

In DNA form, the CDR3 reads TGTGCCAGCAGCCAAGTTTCTAGCCCCCACGAGCAGTACTTC. This translates into CASSQVSSPHEQYF. V and J are TRBV4-2 and TRBJ2-7, with D maybe TRBD2 (5 bases). V was shortened by 1 base and J by 5 bases, with 12 bases between the two germline ends. Germline loops: CDR1 LGHNA, CDR2 YNFKEQ. This CDR3 is 14 amino acids long.

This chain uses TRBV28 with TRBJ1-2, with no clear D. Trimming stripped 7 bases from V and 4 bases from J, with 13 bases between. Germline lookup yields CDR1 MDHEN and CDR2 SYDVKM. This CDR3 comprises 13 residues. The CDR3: CASTLSGIYGYTF. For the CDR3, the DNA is TGTGCCAGCACCCTCTCAGGAATCTATGGCTACACCTTC.

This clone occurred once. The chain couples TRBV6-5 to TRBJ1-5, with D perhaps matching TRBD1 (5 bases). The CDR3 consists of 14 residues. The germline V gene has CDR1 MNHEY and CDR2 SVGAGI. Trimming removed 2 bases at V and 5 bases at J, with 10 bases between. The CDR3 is CASSYGAVHQPQHF. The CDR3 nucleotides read TGTGCCAGCAGTTACGGGGCAGTCCATCAGCCCCAGCATTTT.

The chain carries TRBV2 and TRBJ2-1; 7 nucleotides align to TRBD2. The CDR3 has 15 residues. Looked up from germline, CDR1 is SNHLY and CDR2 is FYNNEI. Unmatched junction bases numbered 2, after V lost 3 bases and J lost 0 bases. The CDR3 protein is CASSDRGSSYNEQFF. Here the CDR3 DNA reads TGTGCCAGCAGTGACCGCGGGAGCTCCTACAATGAGCAGTTCTTC.

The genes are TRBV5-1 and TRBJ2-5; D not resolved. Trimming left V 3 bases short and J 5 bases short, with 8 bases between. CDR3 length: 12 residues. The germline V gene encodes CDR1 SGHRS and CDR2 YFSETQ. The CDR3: CASSWSYETQYF. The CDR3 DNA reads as TGCGCCAGCAGCTGGTCGTACGAGACCCAGTACTTC.

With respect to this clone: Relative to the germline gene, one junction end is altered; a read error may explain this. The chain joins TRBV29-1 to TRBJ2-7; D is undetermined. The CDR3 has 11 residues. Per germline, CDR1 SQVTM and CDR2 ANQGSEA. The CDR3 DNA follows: TGCGCGTTTACCCGCTCCCACGAGCAGTACTTC. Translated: CAFTRSHEQYF.

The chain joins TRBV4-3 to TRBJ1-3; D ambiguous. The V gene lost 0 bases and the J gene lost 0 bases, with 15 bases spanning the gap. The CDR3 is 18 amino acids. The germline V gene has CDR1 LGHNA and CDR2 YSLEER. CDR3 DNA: TGCGCCAGCAGCCAAGATCTTCCGGGAATTGGCTCTGGAAACACCATATATTTT. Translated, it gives CASSQDLPGIGSGNTIYF.